The entry that follows covers one TCR beta chain sequence. The antigen this receptor binds is unknown. No clone much larger than this one lies a single base away; base qualities are absent. These data are taken from a study of identical twins (dated by TCRdb to between 2015 and 2016). About the investigation overall: The study deep-sequenced TCR alpha and beta repertoires from monozygotic twins, unrelated adults of various ages and cord blood to test whether fetal clonotypes persist. To rule out contamination, replicate twin experiments were performed at different times with different library preparation protocols.

Every donor was a healthy Caucasian. Miltenyi CD45RO+ enrichment and human naive T-cell isolation kits were used to isolate memory (CD45RO+) and naive T cells from PBMC. The library was built by means of 5' RACE. Instrument used: Illumina HiSeq 2000. A universal primer binding site was introduced by template switching, and a unique molecular identifier was present in the final cDNA, enabling accurate counting of TCR cDNA molecules. Specific primers in the conserved constant-segment region were used to synthesize first-strand cDNA for the TCR alpha and beta chains. To control for contamination, every cDNA library was double barcoded, receiving both a SMART-Mk sample barcode and Illumina barcodes. TruSeq adapter sequences and Illumina sample barcodes were added in two successive PCR steps. The Illumina HiSeq platform was used with custom primers to sequence TCR alpha and beta cDNA libraries. The study's own analysis went as follows. Unique molecular identifiers were extracted from raw reads with MiGEC, and CDR3 positions were determined with MiXCR. For each individual, recombination models were inferred using an EM algorithm with the repgenHMM and IGoR tools. The analysis of shared clonotypes was done with the tcR package in R, with sharing normalized by the product of cloneset sizes. To study raw recombination without the effects of thymic and clonal selection, out-of-frame nonproductive sequences were analyzed. TCRdb trimmed the raw reads at Q25, called clones with MiXCR and kept productive beta chains. One record per CDR3 amino acid sequence lists the most common genes and DNA. Here the V and J calls rest on TCRdb's processing, not on the authors' analysis. In all, the sample holds approximately 140,000 distinct CDR3 sequences, and around 3.6% of those were seen once. Of the sample, 8.1% falls within the top ten clones.

Broader findings and caveats from the paper: In beta out-of-frame sequences, excess twin sharing was weaker, because having fewer shared sequences lowered the signal-to-noise ratio. In monozygotic twins, out-of-frame TCR alpha sharing was systematically underestimated by recombination models, although the models agreed with sharing between unrelated individuals. Fewer insertions were carried by abundant cord blood beta clonotypes, a similar but weaker trend appeared in young adult naive repertoires, and no such trend appeared in memory repertoires. Invariant T cells such as MAIT and iNKT could partly confound zero-insertion analyses, though diverse VJ usage argued against this for most clonotypes. Because the same donors could not be followed over many years, the conclusions depended on cross-sectional statistical analysis. Compared with coincidental sharing between unrelated individuals, an excess of low generation-probability sequences was observed among out-of-frame TCR alpha sequences shared between twins.

The receptor's source is a man aged 18 to 29 in good health. Sequencing was carried out using memory T cells sorted from blood. The cell subset or site tag for this specimen amounts to: CD45RO+ enriched T cells.

The CDR3 protein is CASSARGNRAAETQYF. The base sequence is TGTGCCAGCAGCGCCAGGGGCAACAGGGCTGCGGAGACCCAGTACTTC. The sequence is built from TRBV11-1 and TRBJ2-5; TRBD1 might be the D gene, on 6 matching bases. Inclusive of the bounding cysteine and phenylalanine, the CDR3 is 16 residues long. This entry keeps only the CDR3 DNA: 48 bases, framed from base 1. Reading the germline V gene (reference sequence) gives CDR1 SGHAT and CDR2 FQDESV. Trimming costs V 5 bases and J 5 bases, and their ends lie 21 bases apart.